Reported below is one T cell receptor beta chain. Its specificity is not known. This specimen belongs to a study of CD8 T cells in ankylosing spondylitis. Notes on the study in general: In synovial fluid and blood from reactive arthritis, some motif variants were previously reported. Characteristic, it appeared, of ankylosing spondylitis blood was a TCR beta motif of 7 or 8 highly homologous variants. Clones that were linked to disease were CD8+ and were relatively rare in peripheral blood.

Quantitative 5'-RACE with molecular barcodes generated TCR beta libraries. MiXCR, run by TCRdb on the 5' RACE reads, gives a single entry per CDR3 protein. The sample lists some 840,000 distinct CDR3 sequences, about 11% occurring once. Sequenced input: blood, either unsorted or a sorted T cell fraction (not recorded which). The source of this sequence is a male donor with ankylosing spondylitis.

CDR3 loop: CSAKDRVGHSPLHF. The CDR3 DNA follows: TGCAGTGCCAAAGACAGGGTCGGTCATTCACCCCTCCACTTT. The rearrangement joins TRBV20-1 to TRBJ1-6, with 7 bases aligning to TRBD1. V dropped 6 bases and J dropped 8; count of bases not matched to a gene: 10. The CDR3 covers 14 residues. CDR1 is DFQATT, CDR2 SNEGSKA, per germline (reference sequence).